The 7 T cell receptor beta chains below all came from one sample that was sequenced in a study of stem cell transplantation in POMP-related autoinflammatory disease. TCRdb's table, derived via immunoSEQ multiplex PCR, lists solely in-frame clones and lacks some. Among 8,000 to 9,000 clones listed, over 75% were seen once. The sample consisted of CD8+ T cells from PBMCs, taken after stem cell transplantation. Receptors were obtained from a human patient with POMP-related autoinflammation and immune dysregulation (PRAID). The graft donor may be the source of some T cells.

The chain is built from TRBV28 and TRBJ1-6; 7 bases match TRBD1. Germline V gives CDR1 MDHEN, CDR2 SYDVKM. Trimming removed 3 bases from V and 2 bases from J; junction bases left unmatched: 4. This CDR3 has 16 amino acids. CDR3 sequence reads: CASSLKTGTYNSPLHF. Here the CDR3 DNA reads TGTGCCAGCAGTTTGAAGACAGGGACCTATAATTCACCCCTCCACTTT.

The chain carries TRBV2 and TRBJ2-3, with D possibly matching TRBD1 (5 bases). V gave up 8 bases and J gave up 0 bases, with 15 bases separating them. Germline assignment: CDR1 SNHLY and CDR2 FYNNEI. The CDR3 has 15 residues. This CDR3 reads CASQTATTSTDTQYF. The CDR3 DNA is TGTGCCAGCCAGACAGCAACGACTAGCACAGATACGCAGTATTTT.

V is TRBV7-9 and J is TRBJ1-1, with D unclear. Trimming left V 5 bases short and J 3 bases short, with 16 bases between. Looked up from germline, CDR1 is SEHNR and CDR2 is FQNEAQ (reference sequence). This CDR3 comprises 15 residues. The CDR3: CASSPEGWKDTEAFF. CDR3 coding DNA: TGTGCCAGCAGCCCCGAAGGGTGGAAGGACACTGAAGCTTTCTTT.

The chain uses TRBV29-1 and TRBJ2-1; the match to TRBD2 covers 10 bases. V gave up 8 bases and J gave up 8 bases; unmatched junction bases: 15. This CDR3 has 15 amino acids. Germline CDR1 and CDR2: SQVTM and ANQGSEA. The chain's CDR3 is CSTDRPGLAVHEQFF. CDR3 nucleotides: TGCAGCACGGACAGGCCCGGACTAGCGGTTCATGAGCAGTTCTTC.

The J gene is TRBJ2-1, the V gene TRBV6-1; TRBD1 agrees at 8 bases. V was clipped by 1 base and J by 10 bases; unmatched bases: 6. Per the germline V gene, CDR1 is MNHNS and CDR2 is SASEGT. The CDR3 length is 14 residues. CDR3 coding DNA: TGTGCCAGCAGTGAAGAGGGTTGGACAGGGGAGCAGTTCTTC. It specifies CASSEEGWTGEQFF.

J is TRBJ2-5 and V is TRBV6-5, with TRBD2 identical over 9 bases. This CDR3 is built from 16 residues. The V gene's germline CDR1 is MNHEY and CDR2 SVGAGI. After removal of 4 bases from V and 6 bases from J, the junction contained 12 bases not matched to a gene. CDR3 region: CASSWGSRTSVKTQYF. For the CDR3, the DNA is TGTGCCAGCAGTTGGGGTTCAAGGACTAGCGTAAAGACCCAGTACTTC.

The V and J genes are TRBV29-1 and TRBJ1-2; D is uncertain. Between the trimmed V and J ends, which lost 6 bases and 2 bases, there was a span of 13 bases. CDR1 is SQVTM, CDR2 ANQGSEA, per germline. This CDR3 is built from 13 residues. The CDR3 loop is CSVPGGGNYGYTF. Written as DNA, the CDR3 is TGCAGCGTGCCAGGAGGAGGAAACTATGGCTACACCTTC.